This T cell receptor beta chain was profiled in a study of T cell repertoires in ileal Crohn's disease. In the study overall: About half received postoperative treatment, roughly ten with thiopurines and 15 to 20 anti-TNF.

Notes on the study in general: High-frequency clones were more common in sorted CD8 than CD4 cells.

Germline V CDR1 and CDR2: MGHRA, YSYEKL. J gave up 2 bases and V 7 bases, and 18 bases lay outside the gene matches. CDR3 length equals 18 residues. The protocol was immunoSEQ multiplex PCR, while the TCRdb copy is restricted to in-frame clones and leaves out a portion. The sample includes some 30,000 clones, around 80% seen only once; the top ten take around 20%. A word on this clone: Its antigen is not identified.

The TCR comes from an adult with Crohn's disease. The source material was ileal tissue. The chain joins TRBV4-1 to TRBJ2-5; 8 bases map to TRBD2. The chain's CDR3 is CASTTTPQSSGIQETQYF. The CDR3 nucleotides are TGCGCCAGCACCACAACTCCCCAGAGTAGCGGGATTCAAGAGACCCAGTACTTC.